A single sample is the source of the 12 T cell receptor beta chains below, sequenced in a study of cytomegalovirus exposure and HLA in healthy donors. PCR involved 60 Vbeta and 13 Jbeta primers. Data came from immunoSEQ multiplex PCR; TCRdb stores just in-frame clones and leaves some out. The sample includes 90,000 to 120,000 clones, 76% seen only once; the top ten take around 3.8%. Sequencing was done on a sample of PBMCs. The receptors here all came from a woman aged 50 to 60 in good health and CMV-seropositive.

The V call is TRBV10-3, the J call TRBJ1-5, with D unclear. This CDR3 is built from 12 residues. The germline gives CDR1 ENHRY, CDR2 SYGVKD. Trimming shortened V by 10 bases and J by 0 bases, and 7 bases separated the two germline ends. CDR3 protein: CATGLSNQPQHF. The CDR3 bases are TGTGCCACGGGTCTTAGCAATCAGCCCCAGCATTTT.

The chain is built from TRBV6-5 and TRBJ1-1; TRBD1 agrees at 8 bases. Trimming cost V 7 bases and J 4 bases; bases outside gene matches: 5. Germline lookup yields CDR1 MNHEY and CDR2 SVGAGI. The CDR3 consists of 13 residues. CDR3 loop: CASTLDRGTEAFF. CDR3 nucleotide sequence: TGTGCCAGCACCCTAGACAGGGGCACTGAAGCTTTCTTT.

The chain carries TRBV27 and TRBJ2-3; TRBD2 agrees at 13 bases. The germline V gene encodes CDR1 MNHEY and CDR2 SMNVEV (reference sequence). The CDR3 covers 18 residues. The V gene end was trimmed by 5 bases and the J gene end by 4 bases; junction bases not matched to a gene: 12. DNA for the CDR3: TGTGCCAGCAGTCTTTATCCGGGACTAGCGGGGACGGCAGATACGCAGTATTTT. Translating it yields CASSLYPGLAGTADTQYF.

The chain joins TRBV6-6 to TRBJ2-7; 12 bases fit TRBD2. Germline V CDR1 and CDR2: MNHNY, SVGAGI (reference sequence). The CDR3 is made up of 16 amino acids. V shed 7 bases and J 0 bases; nucleotides not matched to a gene: 7. The CDR3 DNA sequence: TGTGCCAGCAAGGGGACTAGCGGGCCGAGCTCCTACGAGCAGTACTTC. Residues: CASKGTSGPSSYEQYF.

This chain uses TRBV4-1 with TRBJ2-7; D uncertain. Germline CDR1 is MGHRA and CDR2 is YSYEKL. The CDR3 spans 14 residues. V was cut by 2 bases and J by 0 bases, with 8 bases left in between. The CDR3 protein is CASSQPGSSYEQYF. CDR3 coding DNA: TGCGCCAGCAGCCAACCAGGAAGCTCCTACGAGCAGTACTTC.

The CDR3 reads CASSPQHQGSGQPQHF. As DNA, the CDR3 is TGTGCCAGCTCACCCCAACATCAGGGTTCAGGTCAGCCCCAGCATTTT. This rearrangement joins TRBV18 to TRBJ1-5, with D perhaps matching TRBD1 (5 bases). With 3 bases removed from V and 6 bases from J, the gap between germline ends came to 18 bases. There are 16 residues in the CDR3. Germline-derived CDR1 and CDR2 are KGHSH and LQKENI.

The CDR3 nucleotides are TGTGCCGCCCCTCGGGACACGGATCAGAGCACTGAAGCTTTCTTT. Encoded protein: CAAPRDTDQSTEAFF. The chain is built from TRBV10-3 and TRBJ1-1; a weak D match, TRBD1 (6 bases). The germline CDR1 and CDR2 sequences are ENHRY and SYGVKD. The CDR3 consists of 15 residues. Trimming removed 11 bases from V and 4 bases from J, with 23 bases in between.

The V and J genes are TRBV7-9 and TRBJ2-7, with 8 bases aligning to TRBD1. Germline trimming cut 10 bases from V and 7 bases from J; bases unmatched to any gene: 15. CDR1 is SEHNR and CDR2 is FQNEAQ in the germline V gene (reference sequence). This CDR3 is built from 14 residues. The CDR3 protein is CATSDRVSAREQYF. In nucleotides, the CDR3 is TGTGCCACCTCGGACAGGGTCTCAGCGAGGGAGCAGTACTTC.

The chain joins TRBV5-1 to TRBJ2-1; a possible D gene is TRBD2 (5 bases). The CDR3 covers 15 residues. Germline V gene sequence: CDR1 SGHRS, CDR2 YFSETQ. Trimming stripped 8 bases from V and 2 bases from J, with 17 bases between. Here the CDR3 DNA reads TGCGCCAGTTACCCCGCGGGCTCCACCTACAATGAGCAGTTCTTC. Its protein product is CASYPAGSTYNEQFF.

The chain recombines TRBV11-2 with TRBJ2-2; a weak D match, TRBD2 (6 bases). The CDR3 covers 13 residues. Germline V gene lookup returns CDR1 SGHAT and CDR2 FQNNGV. Trimming left V 7 bases short and J 10 bases short, with 16 bases between. The CDR3 region has the DNA TGTGCCAGCACCCCCCTGATAGCGGCGGAGCTGTTTTTT. Its protein product is CASTPLIAAELFF. Variable domain in full (rest from reference TRBV11-2 and TRBJ2-2): EAGVAQSPRYKIIEKRQSVAFWCNPISGHATLYWYQQILGQGPKLLIQFQNNGVVDDSQLPKDRFSAERLKGVDSTLKIQPAKLEDSAVYLCASTPLIAAELFFGEGSRLTVL.

J is TRBJ2-3 and V is TRBV30; D gene uncertain. Trimming shortened V by 7 bases and J by 4 bases, and 18 bases separated the two germline ends. This CDR3 is 14 amino acids long. The germline gives CDR1 GTSNPN, CDR2 SVGIG (reference sequence). CDR3 bases: TGTGCCTCCGAACGAAAGTCGGGTGCAGATACGCAGTATTTT. This codes for CASERKSGADTQYF.

This chain joins TRBV7-2 and TRBJ2-1; 7 positions match TRBD1. This CDR3 comprises 13 residues. Germline V gives CDR1 SGHTA, CDR2 FQGNSA. J was trimmed by 4 bases and V by 3 bases; bases with no gene match: 0. The CDR3 loop is CASSLGQYNEQFF. CDR3 nucleotide sequence: TGTGCCAGCAGCTTGGGACAGTACAATGAGCAGTTCTTC.